These T cell receptor beta chains were read from a single sample in a study of cytomegalovirus exposure and HLA in healthy donors. Profiling relied on immunoSEQ multiplex PCR, and the TCRdb table lists in-frame clones only, not all of them. The sample carries 95,000 to 150,000 clones, around three quarters recorded once. Material: PBMCs. These receptors came from a woman in her 50s in good health and CMV-seronegative. CDR3s include the opening cysteine and the closing phenylalanine or tryptophan. Each record gives: D gene, J gene, clone size, V gene, CDR3 protein, CDR3 DNA. D genes are given only for firm matches. Only some rows state a clone size, as once, few, many or a class for expanded clones.

d_gene: .; j_gene: TRBJ1-3; abundance: .; v_gene: TRBV10-3; CDR3aa: CATFSGNTIYF; CDR3nt: TGTGCCACCTTTTCCGGAAACACCATATATTTT
d_gene: TRBD1; j_gene: TRBJ2-7; abundance: .; v_gene: TRBV11-2; CDR3aa: CASSPIRRQGAYEQYF; CDR3nt: TGTGCCAGCAGCCCAATTCGTCGACAGGGGGCCTACGAGCAGTACTTC
d_gene: TRBD1; j_gene: TRBJ1-1; abundance: .; v_gene: TRBV28; CDR3aa: CASSILLQGANTEAFF; CDR3nt: TGTGCCAGCAGTATACTATTACAGGGGGCGAACACTGAAGCTTTCTTT
d_gene: .; j_gene: TRBJ2-3; abundance: once; v_gene: TRBV4-3; CDR3aa: CASSQNRHTDTQYF; CDR3nt: TGCGCCAGCAGCCAAAACAGGCACACAGATACGCAGTATTTT
d_gene: TRBD1; j_gene: TRBJ2-5; abundance: .; v_gene: TRBV7-6; CDR3aa: CASSLGQGSVQETQYF; CDR3nt: TGTGCCAGCAGCCTAGGACAGGGGTCTGTCCAAGAGACCCAGTACTTC
d_gene: .; j_gene: TRBJ2-7; abundance: once; v_gene: TRBV19; CDR3aa: CASSRRSSSYEQYF; CDR3nt: TGTGCCAGTAGCCGAAGGAGTAGCTCCTACGAGCAGTACTTC
d_gene: .; j_gene: TRBJ1-2; abundance: .; v_gene: TRBV11-2; CDR3aa: CASSLTQPSGGVGYYGYTF; CDR3nt: TGTGCCAGCAGCTTAACCCAACCATCGGGAGGGGTTGGGTACTATGGCTACACCTTC
d_gene: .; j_gene: TRBJ1-5; abundance: .; v_gene: TRBV7-2; CDR3aa: CASSGEQGQPQHF; CDR3nt: TGTGCCAGCAGCGGAGAACAGGGCCAGCCCCAGCATTTT
d_gene: TRBD2; j_gene: TRBJ2-3; abundance: .; v_gene: TRBV7-3; CDR3aa: CASSPGLAGGPDTQYF; CDR3nt: TGTGCCAGCAGCCCCGGACTAGCGGGAGGCCCAGATACGCAGTATTTT
d_gene: TRBD2; j_gene: TRBJ2-1; abundance: .; v_gene: TRBV5-4; CDR3aa: CASSLTSGNLNEQFF; CDR3nt: TGTGCCAGCAGTCTGACTAGCGGGAATCTTAATGAGCAGTTCTTC
d_gene: .; j_gene: TRBJ2-1; abundance: .; v_gene: TRBV11-2; CDR3aa: CASSLVFASSYNEQFF; CDR3nt: TGTGCCAGCAGCTTAGTGTTCGCTAGCTCCTACAATGAGCAGTTCTTC
d_gene: TRBD1; j_gene: TRBJ1-5; abundance: .; v_gene: TRBV4-1; CDR3aa: CASSQEGQGGQPQHF; CDR3nt: TGCGCCAGCAGCCAGGAAGGACAGGGAGGTCAGCCCCAGCATTTT
d_gene: .; j_gene: TRBJ1-6; abundance: .; v_gene: TRBV7-2; CDR3aa: CASSLGTQGSPLHF; CDR3nt: TGTGCCAGCAGCTTAGGGACCCAGGGGTCACCCCTCCACTTT
d_gene: TRBD1; j_gene: TRBJ1-1; abundance: .; v_gene: TRBV27; CDR3aa: CASSLGTGGRGTEAFF; CDR3nt: TGTGCCAGCAGTTTGGGTACAGGGGGTAGGGGCACTGAAGCTTTCTTT
d_gene: TRBD1; j_gene: TRBJ2-2; abundance: .; v_gene: TRBV7-9; CDR3aa: CSSSSGQGNTGELFF; CDR3nt: TGTTCCAGCAGCAGCGGACAGGGGAACACCGGGGAGCTGTTTTTT
d_gene: .; j_gene: TRBJ1-5; abundance: .; v_gene: TRBV5-5; CDR3aa: CASSFWTHSNQPQHF; CDR3nt: TGTGCCAGCAGCTTCTGGACTCATAGCAATCAGCCCCAGCATTTT
d_gene: .; j_gene: TRBJ1-5; abundance: .; v_gene: TRBV21-1; CDR3aa: CASSRPLGQYNQPQHF; CDR3nt: TGTGCCAGCAGCCGCCCGCTAGGACAGTACAATCAGCCCCAGCATTTT
d_gene: TRBD1; j_gene: TRBJ2-3; abundance: .; v_gene: TRBV4-2; CDR3aa: CASSQERRGSDTQYF; CDR3nt: TGTGCCAGCAGCCAAGAACGCAGGGGGTCAGATACGCAGTATTTT
d_gene: .; j_gene: TRBJ2-5; abundance: .; v_gene: TRBV6-6; CDR3aa: CASTKESETQYF; CDR3nt: TGTGCCAGCACCAAGGAGTCGGAGACCCAGTACTTC
d_gene: .; j_gene: TRBJ2-5; abundance: .; v_gene: TRBV27; CDR3aa: CASRPAFPRLQETQYF; CDR3nt: TGTGCCAGCAGACCCGCGTTTCCCCGTCTCCAAGAGACCCAGTACTTC
d_gene: TRBD2; j_gene: TRBJ2-3; abundance: few; v_gene: TRBV2; CDR3aa: CARIQLIAGGTSTDTQYF; CDR3nt: TGTGCCAGAATTCAGCTCATAGCGGGAGGAACCAGCACAGATACGCAGTATTTT
d_gene: .; j_gene: TRBJ2-2; abundance: .; v_gene: TRBV9; CDR3aa: CASSVTTSMIGELFF; CDR3nt: TGTGCCAGCAGCGTCACTACTAGTATGATCGGGGAGCTGTTTTTT
d_gene: .; j_gene: TRBJ1-1; abundance: .; v_gene: TRBV7-8; CDR3aa: CASSLEGAGRGAFF; CDR3nt: TGTGCCAGCAGCTTAGAGGGAGCAGGCAGGGGTGCTTTCTTT
d_gene: TRBD1; j_gene: TRBJ2-7; abundance: .; v_gene: TRBV7-3; CDR3aa: CASSFTGTGASEQYF; CDR3nt: TGTGCCAGCAGCTTTACCGGGACAGGGGCAAGCGAGCAGTACTTC
d_gene: TRBD1; j_gene: TRBJ1-4; abundance: few; v_gene: TRBV19; CDR3aa: CATRTGTGAFNEKLFF; CDR3nt: TGTGCCACCAGGACCGGGACAGGGGCCTTTAATGAAAAACTGTTTTTT
d_gene: .; j_gene: TRBJ2-2; abundance: .; v_gene: TRBV14; CDR3aa: CASRSGTIGTGELFF; CDR3nt: TGTGCCAGCAGGTCCGGGACAATAGGCACCGGGGAGCTGTTTTTT
d_gene: TRBD1; j_gene: TRBJ2-3; abundance: .; v_gene: TRBV6-4; CDR3aa: CASSDSRQGADTQYF; CDR3nt: TGTGCCAGCAGTGACTCTCGACAGGGGGCAGATACGCAGTATTTT
d_gene: TRBD1; j_gene: TRBJ2-1; abundance: .; v_gene: TRBV7-9; CDR3aa: CASSSGTGDYNEQFF; CDR3nt: TGTGCCAGCAGCTCCGGGACAGGGGACTACAATGAGCAGTTCTTC
d_gene: .; j_gene: TRBJ1-2; abundance: .; v_gene: TRBV28; CDR3aa: CASSRDGGSYGYTF; CDR3nt: TGTGCCAGCAGTCGTGACGGGGGGAGCTATGGCTACACCTTC
d_gene: .; j_gene: TRBJ2-2; abundance: .; v_gene: TRBV28; CDR3aa: CASSSSGELFF; CDR3nt: TGTGCCAGCAGTTCATCCGGGGAGCTGTTTTTT
d_gene: TRBD2; j_gene: TRBJ2-1; abundance: .; v_gene: TRBV5-1; CDR3aa: CASAGLAPSNEQFF; CDR3nt: TGCGCCAGCGCCGGACTAGCTCCGAGCAATGAGCAGTTCTTC
d_gene: TRBD2; j_gene: TRBJ2-2; abundance: .; v_gene: TRBV7-3; CDR3aa: CASSLTPPGGSGRVGELFF; CDR3nt: TGTGCCAGCAGCTTAACCCCTCCCGGGGGTAGCGGGAGGGTCGGGGAGCTGTTTTTT
d_gene: .; j_gene: TRBJ1-3; abundance: .; v_gene: TRBV28; CDR3aa: CASSLAGNSGNTIYF; CDR3nt: TGTGCCAGCAGTTTAGCGGGAAACTCTGGAAACACCATATATTTT
d_gene: .; j_gene: TRBJ2-3; abundance: .; v_gene: TRBV7-9; CDR3aa: CASSLARISGPLGTDTQYF; CDR3nt: TGTGCCAGCAGCTTAGCGCGGATTAGCGGACCGCTGGGCACAGATACGCAGTATTTT
d_gene: .; j_gene: TRBJ1-1; abundance: .; v_gene: TRBV7-2; CDR3aa: CASSSLDRSEAFF; CDR3nt: TGTGCCAGCAGCTCGTTAGACAGATCTGAAGCTTTCTTT
d_gene: TRBD2; j_gene: TRBJ2-3; abundance: .; v_gene: TRBV28; CDR3aa: CASSFGLAGFTDTQYF; CDR3nt: TGTGCCAGCAGTTTTGGGCTAGCGGGGTTCACAGATACGCAGTATTTT
d_gene: TRBD1; j_gene: TRBJ1-2; abundance: .; v_gene: TRBV25-1; CDR3aa: CASSEYGQGRNGYTF; CDR3nt: TGTGCCAGCAGTGAATATGGACAGGGCCGAAATGGCTACACCTTC
d_gene: .; j_gene: TRBJ1-2; abundance: .; v_gene: TRBV19; CDR3aa: CASTSTNYGYTF; CDR3nt: TGTGCCAGTACGTCAACAAACTATGGCTACACCTTC
d_gene: TRBD1; j_gene: TRBJ1-2; abundance: .; v_gene: TRBV13; CDR3aa: CASSSAGTGTGYTF; CDR3nt: TGTGCCAGCAGCTCAGCCGGGACAGGGACCGGCTACACCTTC
d_gene: .; j_gene: TRBJ2-7; abundance: few; v_gene: TRBV30; CDR3aa: CAWSISYYEQYF; CDR3nt: TGTGCCTGGAGTATTAGCTACTACGAGCAGTACTTC
d_gene: .; j_gene: TRBJ2-1; abundance: .; v_gene: TRBV28; CDR3aa: CASRGWRDRYEAANEQFF; CDR3nt: TGTGCCAGCAGAGGGTGGAGGGATCGGTACGAAGCGGCCAATGAGCAGTTCTTC
d_gene: .; j_gene: TRBJ2-1; abundance: .; v_gene: TRBV4-1; CDR3aa: CASSPNSGSGFYNEQFF; CDR3nt: TGCGCCAGCAGCCCCAACTCGGGCAGCGGGTTCTACAATGAGCAGTTCTTC
d_gene: .; j_gene: TRBJ2-1; abundance: .; v_gene: TRBV7-2; CDR3aa: CASSLDYRDNEQFF; CDR3nt: TGTGCCAGCAGCTTAGATTATCGGGACAATGAGCAGTTCTTC
d_gene: .; j_gene: TRBJ2-2; abundance: .; v_gene: TRBV2; CDR3aa: CASCASANTGELFF; CDR3nt: TGTGCCAGCTGTGCCAGCGCCAACACCGGGGAGCTGTTTTTT
d_gene: TRBD2; j_gene: TRBJ2-5; abundance: .; v_gene: TRBV11-2; CDR3aa: CASSLGLAGLQWPGTQYF; CDR3nt: TGTGCCAGCAGCCTGGGACTAGCGGGACTTCAGTGGCCGGGGACCCAGTACTTC
d_gene: TRBD2; j_gene: TRBJ2-7; abundance: few; v_gene: TRBV28; CDR3aa: CASSYRPLAGDVYEQYF; CDR3nt: TGTGCCAGCAGTTATAGGCCTCTAGCGGGAGACGTATACGAGCAGTACTTC
d_gene: .; j_gene: TRBJ2-2; abundance: .; v_gene: TRBV19; CDR3aa: CASSIAPPGELFF; CDR3nt: TGTGCCAGTAGTATAGCCCCTCCCGGGGAGCTGTTTTTT
d_gene: TRBD1; j_gene: TRBJ2-7; abundance: .; v_gene: TRBV5-1; CDR3aa: CASSLGQGADEQYF; CDR3nt: TGCGCCAGCAGCTTGGGACAGGGGGCAGACGAGCAGTACTTC
d_gene: .; j_gene: TRBJ2-2; abundance: .; v_gene: TRBV7-8; CDR3aa: CASSLARLVGAGELFF; CDR3nt: TGTGCCAGCAGCTTAGCGAGGCTAGTAGGCGCCGGGGAGCTGTTTTTT
d_gene: .; j_gene: TRBJ2-1; abundance: .; v_gene: TRBV7-9; CDR3aa: CSSSSQGNGQFF; CDR3nt: TGTTCCAGCAGCTCACAGGGAAACGGGCAGTTCTTC
d_gene: TRBD1; j_gene: TRBJ1-1; abundance: .; v_gene: TRBV6-5; CDR3aa: CASSTGTGETEAFF; CDR3nt: TGTGCCAGCAGCACCGGGACAGGGGAGACTGAAGCTTTCTTT